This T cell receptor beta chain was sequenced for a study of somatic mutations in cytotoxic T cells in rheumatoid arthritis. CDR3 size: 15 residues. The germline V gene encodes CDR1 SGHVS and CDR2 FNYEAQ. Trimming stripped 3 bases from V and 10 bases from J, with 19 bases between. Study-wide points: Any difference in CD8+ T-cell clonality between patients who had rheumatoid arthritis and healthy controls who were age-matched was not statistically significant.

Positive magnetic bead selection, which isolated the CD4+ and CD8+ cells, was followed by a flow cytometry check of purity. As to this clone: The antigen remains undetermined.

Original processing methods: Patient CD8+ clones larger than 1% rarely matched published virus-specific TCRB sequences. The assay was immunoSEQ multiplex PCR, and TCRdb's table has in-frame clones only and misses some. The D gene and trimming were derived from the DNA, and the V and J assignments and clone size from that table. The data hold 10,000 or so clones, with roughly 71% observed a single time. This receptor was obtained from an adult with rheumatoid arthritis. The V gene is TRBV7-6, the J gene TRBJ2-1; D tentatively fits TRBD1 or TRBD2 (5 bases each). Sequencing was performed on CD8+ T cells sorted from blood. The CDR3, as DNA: TGTGCCAGCAGCTTGGCTCGGATGCCACGGGACGAGCAGTTCTTC. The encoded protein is CASSLARMPRDEQFF.